The source of this T cell receptor beta chain is a study of identical twins. V was clipped by 0 bases and J by 8 bases; unmatched bases: 5. Germline V gene lookup returns CDR1 DFQATT and CDR2 SNEGSKA (reference sequence). This CDR3 is 15 amino acids long. TCRdb re-derived calls from the 5' RACE reads in MiXCR, one entry per CDR3 protein. The data contain more than 400,000 distinct CDR3 sequences, roughly 15% of them singletons. These data were likewise used in another study, on yellow fever vaccine responses in identical twins.

Sequencing used CD4+ T cells sorted from blood. This receptor was identified in a woman aged 18-29 years in good health. The chain couples TRBV20-1 to TRBJ2-1; 12 nucleotides match TRBD2. The CDR3 region is CSARDLTSGSYEQFF. CDR3 bases: TGCAGTGCTAGAGATCTGACTAGCGGGAGCTATGAGCAGTTCTTC.